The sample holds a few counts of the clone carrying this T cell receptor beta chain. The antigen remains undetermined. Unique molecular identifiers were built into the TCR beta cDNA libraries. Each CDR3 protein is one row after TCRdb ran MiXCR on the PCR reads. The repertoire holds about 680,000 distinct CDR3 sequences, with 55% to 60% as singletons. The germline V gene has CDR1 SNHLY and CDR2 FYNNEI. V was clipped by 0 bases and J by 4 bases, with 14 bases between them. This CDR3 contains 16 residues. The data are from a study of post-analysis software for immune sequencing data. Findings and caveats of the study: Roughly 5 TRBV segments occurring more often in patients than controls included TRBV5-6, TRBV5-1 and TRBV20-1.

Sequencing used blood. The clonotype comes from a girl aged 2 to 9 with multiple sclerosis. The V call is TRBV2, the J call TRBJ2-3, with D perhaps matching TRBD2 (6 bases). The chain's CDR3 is CASSEAWRVYADTQYF. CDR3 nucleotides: TGTGCCAGCAGTGAAGCCTGGAGGGTGTATGCAGATACGCAGTATTTT.